This TCR beta chain was identified during a study of cytomegalovirus exposure and HLA in healthy donors. 60 Vbeta and 13 Jbeta primers were used in PCR. Sequenced by immunoSEQ multiplex PCR; TCRdb stores in-frame clones only, minus some. The sample holds roughly 220,000 clones, 60% to 80% seen once. General study findings and limits: Analysis was carried out at a later point, and it linked a missense DCLRE1C variant to TCR beta V- and J-gene trimming.

With regard to this clone: Its antigen is currently unknown.

This CDR3 region has 14 residues. V lost 3 bases and J lost 8; bases outside the gene matches: 5. CDR1 and CDR2 from the germline V gene are SEHNR and FQNEAQ (reference sequence). The TCR comes from a woman aged 30 to 39 in good health and CMV-seronegative. Sample: PBMCs. The chain combines TRBV7-9 with TRBJ1-4; 8 positions match TRBD1. The CDR3: CASSLTGEREKLFF. CDR3 in DNA: TGTGCCAGCAGCTTGACAGGGGAGCGGGAAAAACTGTTTTTT.